The 18 T cell receptor beta chains below were found in one sample sequenced in a study of OX40 agonist ivuxolimab in advanced cancers. Repertoires were generated with immunoSEQ multiplex PCR, while TCRdb's copy carries only in-frame clones and drops some. This table has almost 70,000 clones, around 90% appearing once. The sample was CD4+ or CD8+ T cells sorted from blood, taken in a trial of the OX40 agonist ivuxolimab. The receptors were sampled from an adult with an advanced solid tumor such as melanoma, head and neck, liver or kidney cancer.

CDR3 DNA: TGTGCCAGCAGCCCCCCCCCGGGTCTCACTCGGGAGCAGTACTTC. Translating it yields CASSPPPGLTREQYF. The chain uses TRBV28 and TRBJ2-7, with unresolved D. CDR3 size: 15 residues. Germline V gives CDR1 MDHEN, CDR2 SYDVKM. V dropped 6 bases and J dropped 7 bases, with 22 bases sitting between them.

J is TRBJ2-3 and V is TRBV4-2, with TRBD2 as a possible D gene (6 bases). This CDR3 is 13 amino acids long. Between the trimmed V and J ends, which lost 3 bases and 6 bases, there was a span of 10 bases. Germline V gene lookup returns CDR1 LGHNA and CDR2 YNFKEQ. Here the CDR3 reads CASSQGLGDTQYF. The CDR3 nucleotides are TGTGCCAGCAGCCAGGGACTGGGGGATACGCAGTATTTT.

The genes are TRBV15 and TRBJ2-7; D gene unclear. From germline, CDR1 is LNHNV and CDR2 YYDKDF (reference sequence). The CDR3 runs 14 residues. The V and J ends lost 0 bases and 2 bases respectively, with 8 bases between them. This chain's CDR3 is CATSRDYAPYEQYF. CDR3 DNA sequence: TGTGCCACCAGCAGAGATTACGCGCCCTACGAGCAGTACTTC.

The chain joins TRBV5-1 to TRBJ2-5; D not certain. Germline CDR1 reads SGHRS; CDR2 reads YFSETQ. The ends were cut back, 0 bases at V and 11 bases at J, with 8 bases in the middle. This CDR3 has 11 amino acids. The CDR3 sequence: CASSLESEQYF. The CDR3 nucleotides are TGCGCCAGCAGCTTGGAATCGGAGCAGTACTTC.

The gene calls are TRBV5-1 and TRBJ2-2, with 8 positions matching TRBD1. The V segment lost 3 bases and the J segment 3 bases; nucleotides outside the gene matches: 4. The CDR3 runs to 15 residues. Germline loops: CDR1 SGHRS, CDR2 YFSETQ. The CDR3 spells CASSSAGGYTGELFF. The CDR3 nucleotides are TGCGCCAGCAGCTCCGCAGGGGGCTACACCGGGGAGCTGTTTTTT.

This chain links TRBV2 with TRBJ2-2; the match to TRBD2 covers 11 bases. Trimming cost V 8 bases and J 6 bases; bases outside gene matches: 14. This CDR3 region has 17 residues. CDR1 is SNHLY, CDR2 FYNNEI, per germline. The CDR3 bases are TGTGCCAGCTCGAGGGTTTTTAGCGGGAGGGCCGCCGGGGAGCTGTTTTTT. The encoded protein is CASSRVFSGRAAGELFF.

This sequence joins TRBV28 and TRBJ1-2; D gene unclear. V was pared by 5 bases and J by 3 bases, with 16 bases between. This CDR3 has 15 amino acids. The germline CDR1 and CDR2 sequences are MDHEN and SYDVKM. CDR3 region: CASSTGGGYYYGYTF. As DNA, the CDR3 is TGTGCCAGCAGTACGGGAGGAGGGTACTACTATGGCTACACCTTC.

This sequence joins TRBV6-5 and TRBJ1-1; 7 bases fit TRBD1. J gave up 4 bases and V 0 bases, and 5 bases lay outside the gene matches. This CDR3 contains 15 residues. Looked up from germline, CDR1 is MNHEY and CDR2 is SVGAGI. The CDR3 DNA is TGTGCCAGCAGTTACTCGGGCAGGGGGATCACTGAAGCTTTCTTT. This encodes CASSYSGRGITEAFF.

This chain connects TRBV7-2 to TRBJ2-1; TRBD2 matches at 7 bases. Per the germline V gene, CDR1 is SGHTA and CDR2 is FQGNSA. With V trimmed by 5 bases and J by 16 bases, 14 bases remained unmatched. The CDR3 loop spans 13 amino acids. The CDR3 sequence: CASSPRQHRTSFF. CDR3 DNA: TGTGCCAGCAGCCCACGCCAGCACAGGACTAGTTTCTTC.

The V gene is TRBV5-4, the J gene TRBJ1-5; TRBD1 agrees at 10 bases. The V gene end was trimmed by 4 bases and the J gene end by 7 bases; junction bases not matched to a gene: 8. Per the germline V gene, CDR1 is SGHNT and CDR2 is YYREEE (reference sequence). This CDR3 is 15 amino acids long. CDR3 region: CASSPGGDRGQPQHF. The CDR3 coding sequence is TGTGCCAGCAGCCCAGGAGGGGACAGGGGACAGCCCCAGCATTTT.

The V call is TRBV11-3, the J call TRBJ2-2; perhaps TRBD2 as D (5 bases). This CDR3 is built from 14 residues. V lost 2 bases and J lost 8, with 12 bases in between. Per the germline V gene, CDR1 is SGHNT and CDR2 is YENEEA. For the CDR3, the DNA is TGTGCCAGCAGCTTACTAGCCTTCGAAGGGGAGCTGTTTTTT. Encoded protein: CASSLLAFEGELFF.

The V call is TRBV7-6, the J call TRBJ1-1; D is perhaps TRBD1 (5 bases). CDR1 SGHVS and CDR2 FNYEAQ come from the germline V gene. The CDR3 extends over 14 amino acids. Trimming took off 5 bases at V and 5 bases at J, with 15 bases between the two ends. For the CDR3, the DNA is TGTGCCAGCAGCCCACGGACGGGGGATACTGAAGCTTTCTTT. This translates into CASSPRTGDTEAFF.

The V gene is TRBV5-1, the J gene TRBJ2-2; D tentatively fits TRBD1 or TRBD2 (5 bases each). V shed 3 bases and J shed 0 bases, with 12 bases lying between them. Germline CDR1 reads SGHRS; CDR2 reads YFSETQ. The CDR3 totals 16 residues. The CDR3 loop reads CASSSTGTANTGELFF. The DNA of the CDR3 is TGCGCCAGCAGCTCTACCGGGACCGCGAACACCGGGGAGCTGTTTTTT. Together with reference TRBV5-1 and TRBJ2-2, the CDR3 gives the full variable domain: KAGVTQTPRYLIKTRGQQVTLSCSPISGHRSVSWYQQTPGQGLQFLFEYFSETQRNKGNFPGRFSGRQFSNSRSEMNVSTLELGDSALYLCASSSTGTANTGELFFGEGSRLTVL.

This clone was seen more than once but under ten times. The chain couples TRBV7-9 to TRBJ2-5; 12 bases fit TRBD2. This CDR3 is built from 16 residues. The germline V gene encodes CDR1 SEHNR and CDR2 FQNEAQ (reference sequence). Trimming removed 5 bases from V and 2 bases from J; junction bases left unmatched: 6. The CDR3 loop is CASSPGGTSGQETQYF. The CDR3 region has the DNA TGTGCCAGCAGCCCCGGCGGGACTAGCGGGCAAGAGACCCAGTACTTC.

To note about this clone: Other DNA sequences of this sample code for an identical CDR3. V is TRBV11-3 and J is TRBJ2-7; TRBD1 matches 10 bases. V lost 6 bases and J lost 3; bases outside the gene matches: 5. Germline V gene sequence: CDR1 SGHNT, CDR2 YENEEA. This CDR3 has 14 residues. CDR3 coding DNA: TGTGCCAGCAGGAGGGACAGGGGCCTCTACGAGCAGTACTTC. Its protein is CASRRDRGLYEQYF.

V usage is TRBV7-2 and J usage is TRBJ2-5; D gene unclear. The germline CDR1 and CDR2 sequences are SGHTA and FQGNSA. The CDR3 sequence is 14 residues long. Between the trimmed V and J ends, which lost 1 base and 1 base, there was a span of 7 bases. CDR3: CASSLGGIQETQYF. Here the CDR3 DNA reads TGTGCCAGCAGCTTAGGGGGTATCCAAGAGACCCAGTACTTC.

The J gene is TRBJ1-5, the V gene TRBV21-1; the table's D gene call, TRBD1, was not cross checked with the DNA. TRBV21-1 is an annotated pseudogene. CDR3 size: 11 residues. The DNA of the CDR3 is TGTGCCCACAGGGTCGACCAGCCCCAGCATTTT. Protein product: CAHRVDQPQHF.

V and J are TRBV9 and TRBJ2-1; 9 bases fit TRBD2. V shed 3 bases and J 9 bases; nucleotides not matched to a gene: 13. Germline V gene lookup returns CDR1 SGDLS and CDR2 YYNGEE. The CDR3 spans 16 residues. The CDR3 nucleotides read TGTGCCAGCAGCGAGGGACTAGCAAGCGGTGGGGGTGAGCAGTTCTTC. Protein product: CASSEGLASGGGEQFF.